Below, one TCR beta chain is given with its context. Antigen unknown. There are 10 residues in the CDR3. Trimming removed 6 bases from V and 7 bases from J, with 9 bases in between. Germline CDR1 DFQATT, CDR2 SNEGSKA (reference sequence). These data come from a study of T cell responses to AZD1222 COVID-19 vaccine. Findings of the study overall: Donors were mostly white British, more females; clonal diversity possibly underestimated.

Here immunoSEQ multiplex PCR was the method, and the copy in TCRdb shows in-frame clones only, minus some. This table has 25,000 to 35,000 clones, around nine tenths appearing once. This rearrangement joins TRBV20-1 to TRBJ1-1; D might be TRBD1 (5 bases). Source: peripheral blood, taken on day 0 of AZD1222 vaccination. This TCR derives from an adult in good health. The CDR3 bases are TGCAGTGCAGACAGAGTTGAAGCTTTCTTT. It translates to CSADRVEAFF.